This TCR beta chain was sequenced in a study of blood T cell repertoires in COVID-19. Using immunoSEQ multiplex PCR, the repertoire was profiled, and TCRdb retains in-frame clones only, with some absent. The sample has more than 85,000 clones, around 90% seen once. Trimming pared 0 bases from V and 1 base from J, leaving 6 bases between. This CDR3 has 14 amino acids. CDR1 is MNHEY and CDR2 is SVGAGI in the germline V gene. The J gene is TRBJ1-1, the V gene TRBV6-5; D is uncertain. The sequenced sample consisted of peripheral blood. This TCR derives from a woman in her sixties or seventies with acute or convalescent COVID-19. CDR3 sequence (DNA): TGTGCCAGCAGTTACTCCCGCAGGAACACTGAAGCTTTCTTT. This translates into CASSYSRRNTEAFF.